These 28 T cell receptor beta chains share one sample of origin, sequenced in a study of T cell repertoires in cytomegalovirus infection. TCRdb independently ran MiXCR on the reads; one entry per CDR3 protein. The sample shows around 310,000 distinct CDR3 sequences, roughly 15% of them seen only once. The sequenced material came from PBMCs. The source of these receptors is a human donor in good health (CMV status not recorded). Some clones in this sample may be carry-over from other donors' samples.

The chain carries TRBV20-1 and TRBJ2-3, with D maybe TRBD1 (6 bases). CDR1 is DFQATT, CDR2 SNEGSKA, per germline (reference sequence). The CDR3 runs to 14 residues. V was shortened by 4 bases and J by 5 bases, with 16 bases between the two germline ends. CDR3 in amino acids: CSAITGIGLDTQYF. The CDR3 nucleotides are TGCAGTGCTATTACAGGGATTGGTTTAGATACGCAGTATTTT.

This clonotype was counted many times. This chain joins TRBV7-9 and TRBJ1-5; 8 bases agree with TRBD1. This CDR3 contains 14 residues. With 5 bases clipped from V and 9 bases from J, the junction kept 9 bases outside the gene matches. The germline CDR1 and CDR2 sequences are SEHNR and FQNEAQ (reference sequence). The CDR3 DNA reads TGTGCCAGCAGCCCCGGACAGGGAGCGACGCCCCAGCATTTT. Residues: CASSPGQGATPQHF. Combining the CDR3 with reference TRBV7-9 and TRBJ1-5 gives the whole variable domain DTGVSQNPRHKITKRGQNVTFRCDPISEHNRLYWYRQTLGQGPEFLTYFQNEAQLEKSRLLSDRFSAERPKGSFSTLEIQRTEQGDSAMYLCASSPGQGATPQHFGDGTRLSIL.

The gene calls are TRBV28 and TRBJ1-5; D not certain. Germline V lookup: CDR1 MDHEN, CDR2 SYDVKM. Between the trimmed V and J ends, which lost 2 bases and 6 bases, there was a span of 17 bases. The length of the CDR3 is 16 residues. CDR3 amino acids: CASSLNPALSGQPQHF. Written as DNA, the CDR3 is TGTGCCAGCAGTTTAAATCCGGCTTTGTCGGGTCAGCCCCAGCATTTT.

The rearrangement uses TRBV7-9 and TRBJ2-1, with TRBD1 as a possible D gene (5 bases). The germline V gene has CDR1 SEHNR and CDR2 FQNEAQ (reference sequence). V lost 5 bases and J 6 bases, leaving 20 bases between the germline ends. This CDR3 has 16 residues. The CDR3 here is CASSARWGPTGNEQFF. CDR3 sequence (DNA): TGTGCCAGCAGCGCTAGGTGGGGCCCCACGGGCAATGAGCAGTTCTTC.

This clonotype has ten or more counts. V and J are TRBV7-6 and TRBJ2-5; 7 bases align to TRBD2. The trim removed 1 base at V and 5 bases at J, leaving 4 bases unmatched. The CDR3 loop spans 14 amino acids. Germline values: CDR1 SGHVS, CDR2 FNYEAQ. This chain's CDR3 is CASSLGGGYETQYF. As DNA, the CDR3 is TGTGCCAGCAGCTTAGGGGGGGGGTATGAGACCCAGTACTTC. Looking up the rest from reference TRBV7-6 and TRBJ2-5 gives the full variable domain: GAGVSQSPRYKVTKRGQDVALRCDPISGHVSLYWYRQALGQGPEFLTYFNYEAQQDKSGLPNDRFSAERPEGSISTLTIQRTEQRDSAMYRCASSLGGGYETQYFGPGTRLLVL.

This clonotype was recorded a few times. The chain uses TRBV3-1 and TRBJ2-3; 16 bases align to TRBD2. CDR1 is LGHDT and CDR2 is YNNKEL in the germline V gene (reference sequence). The ends lost 3 bases at V and 6 bases at J; junction bases unmatched: 6. The CDR3 spans 17 residues. The CDR3 coding sequence is TGTGCCAGCAGCCAGGGACTAGCGGGGGGGCGGGTTGATACGCAGTATTTT. Translated: CASSQGLAGGRVDTQYF.

The table lists this clonotype with a few counts. This chain links TRBV2 with TRBJ2-2, with D tentatively TRBD1 or TRBD2 (5 bases each). Trimming took 3 bases from V and 3 from J, leaving 11 bases between them. The CDR3 length is 15 residues. CDR1 and CDR2 from the germline V gene are SNHLY and FYNNEI. The CDR3 spells CASSDRDGDTGELFF. CDR3 nucleotides: TGTGCCAGCAGTGACAGGGACGGGGACACCGGGGAGCTGTTTTTT.

This clonotype was detected ten times or more. The chain carries TRBV11-3 and TRBJ2-3; D is possibly TRBD2 (7 bases). This CDR3 has 15 amino acids. V lost 4 bases to trimming and J lost 7 bases, with 18 bases between them. The germline V gene has CDR1 SGHNT and CDR2 YENEEA. The CDR3 reads CASSSRIGGENTQYF. The CDR3 region has the DNA TGTGCCAGCAGCTCCAGAATAGGGGGGGAGAATACGCAGTATTTT.

The V gene is TRBV6-5, the J gene TRBJ2-3; a possible D gene is TRBD2 (6 bases). V lost 5 bases, J lost 4 bases, and 13 bases lay in between. Germline V gene sequence: CDR1 MNHEY, CDR2 SVGAGI. This CDR3 spans 14 amino acids. The DNA for the CDR3 is TGTGCCAGCAGTCGGGCTAGCGTACCAGATACGCAGTATTTT. This sequence encodes CASSRASVPDTQYF.

V is TRBV28 and J is TRBJ2-3, with TRBD2 matching 9 bases. Germline-derived CDR1 and CDR2 are MDHEN and SYDVKM. This CDR3 has 17 residues. With 2 bases clipped from V and 9 bases from J, the junction kept 15 bases outside the gene matches. The chain's CDR3 is CASSLTAGAARGGTQYF. The CDR3 DNA is TGTGCCAGCAGTTTAACAGCAGGGGCAGCGCGGGGGGGAACGCAGTATTTT.

This clonotype was observed many times. The chain couples TRBV27 to TRBJ2-6; D gene ambiguous. Trimming removed 6 bases from V and 0 bases from J, with 9 bases in between. The CDR3 sequence is 15 residues long. CDR1 MNHEY and CDR2 SMNVEV come from the germline V gene (reference sequence). CDR3 coding DNA: TGTGCCAGCAGAACTGGGAACTCTGGGGCCAACGTCCTGACTTTC. Encoded protein: CASRTGNSGANVLTF.

This chain joins TRBV5-5 and TRBJ2-1; D gene ambiguous. CDR1 is SGHKS and CDR2 is YYEKEE in the germline V gene (reference sequence). CDR3 length: 13 amino acids. V lost 4 bases and J 6 bases, leaving 11 bases between the germline ends. The CDR3 spells CASSQYTPNEQFF. CDR3 bases: TGTGCCAGCAGCCAATATACCCCCAATGAGCAGTTCTTC.

This clonotype was found a few times. The CDR3, as DNA: TGTGCCAGCAGTTCTCGGACAGGGTCCCCCCAAGAGACCCAGTACTTC. This codes for CASSSRTGSPQETQYF. The rearrangement uses TRBV28 and TRBJ2-5; 8 positions match TRBD1. The V gene's germline CDR1 is MDHEN and CDR2 SYDVKM. With 4 bases clipped from V and 1 base from J, the junction kept 8 bases outside the gene matches. The CDR3 has 16 amino acids.

This clonotype occurred a few times. V is TRBV20-1 and J is TRBJ2-4; D might be TRBD1 (5 bases). CDR1 and CDR2 from the germline V gene are DFQATT and SNEGSKA (reference sequence). V was cut by 5 bases and J by 4 bases, with 18 bases left in between. The CDR3 runs to 15 residues. The CDR3 reads CSAERLQENKNIQYF. The CDR3 DNA follows: TGCAGTGCTGAGCGCTTACAGGAGAATAAAAACATTCAGTACTTC.

The table lists this clonotype with many counts. The V call is TRBV12-3 or TRBV12-4, the J call TRBJ1-5; D remains ambiguous. The ends were cut back, 3 bases at V and 7 bases at J, with 7 bases in the middle. The CDR3 has 12 amino acids. The CDR3 protein is CASSLNIQPQHF. CDR3 DNA sequence: TGTGCCAGCAGTTTGAATATACAGCCCCAGCATTTT.

The rearrangement uses TRBV6-5 and TRBJ2-1, with D hard to call. The CDR3 covers 12 residues. V was clipped by 5 bases and J by 7 bases, with 9 bases between them. Germline CDR1 reads MNHEY; CDR2 reads SVGAGI. The CDR3 sequence: CASSGNGNEQFF. CDR3 coding DNA: TGTGCCAGCAGTGGAAACGGGAATGAGCAGTTCTTC.

The rearrangement links TRBV14 to TRBJ1-1; D may be TRBD1 (5 bases). CDR3 length: 13 amino acids. In germline, CDR1 is SGHDN, CDR2 FVKESK. The V and J ends lost 0 bases and 7 bases respectively, with 9 bases between them. Written as DNA, the CDR3 is TGTGCCAGCAGCCAAGAACAGGTCGGTGAAGCTTTCTTT. Amino acids: CASSQEQVGEAFF.

This clonotype has just a few counts. J is TRBJ2-2 and V is TRBV6-1, with 7 bases that match TRBD1. The CDR3 length is 14 residues. J was trimmed by 2 bases and V by 8 bases; bases with no gene match: 5. Germline V gene data show CDR1 as MNHNS and CDR2 as SASEGT. The CDR3 bases are TGTGCCAGCGGGAGACAGGGAAACACCGGGGAGCTGTTTTTT. Protein product: CASGRQGNTGELFF.

The rearrangement uses TRBV7-9 and TRBJ2-1; no firm D call. The CDR3 has 11 residues. Trimming cost V 0 bases and J 9 bases, with 3 bases left between them. The germline gives CDR1 SEHNR, CDR2 FQNEAQ (reference sequence). CDR3 sequence reads: CASSLAPEQFF. The CDR3 DNA sequence: TGTGCCAGCAGCTTAGCTCCTGAGCAGTTCTTC.

The chain recombines TRBV2 with TRBJ2-7, with D perhaps TRBD1 (6 bases). V gave up 6 bases and J gave up 2 bases, with 17 bases separating them. The length of the CDR3 is 15 residues. The germline V gene encodes CDR1 SNHLY and CDR2 FYNNEI. CDR3 DNA: TGTGCCAGCAGCGGGCGAGGGGGAAGTGCCTACGAGCAGTACTTC. Translating it yields CASSGRGGSAYEQYF.

The sample holds a few counts of this clonotype. This sequence joins TRBV18 and TRBJ2-3; D possibly matches TRBD1 or TRBD2 (5 bases each). The CDR3 is 15 residues long. Germline V gene sequence: CDR1 KGHSH, CDR2 LQKENI. V was pared by 4 bases and J by 2 bases, with 13 bases between. CDR3 loop: CASSRSTDYTDTQYF. DNA of the CDR3: TGTGCCAGCTCACGTTCGACAGACTACACAGATACGCAGTATTTT.

CDR3 in amino acids: CASSLPGARGDYTF. CDR3 sequence (DNA): TGTGCCAGCAGCCTCCCTGGGGCACGGGGCGACTACACCTTC. This chain connects TRBV28 to TRBJ1-2, with D possibly being TRBD1 (5 bases). V was cut by 6 bases and J by 10 bases, with 21 bases left in between. Germline CDR1 MDHEN, CDR2 SYDVKM. The CDR3 totals 14 residues.

This clonotype has only a few counts. This chain joins TRBV14 and TRBJ2-7; D is unclear. V shed 0 bases and J shed 3 bases, with 3 bases lying between them. CDR1 SGHDN and CDR2 FVKESK come from the germline V gene. The CDR3 has 12 amino acids. The DNA for the CDR3 is TGTGCCAGCAGCCAAGAACTCTACGAGCAGTACTTC. It codes for CASSQELYEQYF. Combining the CDR3 with reference TRBV14 and TRBJ2-7 gives the whole variable domain EAGVTQFPSHSVIEKGQTVTLRCDPISGHDNLYWYRRVMGKEIKFLLHFVKESKQDESGMPNNRFLAERTGGTYSTLKVQPAELEDSGVYFCASSQELYEQYFGPGTRLTVT.

This clonotype was observed at least ten times. At one of its ends the junction is not consistent with the germline gene, which may arise from a read error. The CDR3 loop is CASSPPLGAGGNAIYF. The CDR3 nucleotides read TGTGCCAGCAGCCCTCCCTTAGGGGCAGGGGGAAACGCCATATATTTT. V usage is TRBV28 and J usage is TRBJ1-3; TRBD1 matches 7 bases. The CDR3 is 16 residues long. CDR1 is MDHEN, CDR2 SYDVKM, per germline.

The rearrangement links TRBV4-3 to TRBJ1-2; D is unresolved. In germline, CDR1 is LGHNA, CDR2 YSLEER. This CDR3 comprises 18 residues. Trimming removed 0 bases at V and 8 bases at J, with 25 bases between. The CDR3 loop reads CASSQDWDSGVVVRGYTF. DNA of the CDR3: TGCGCCAGCAGCCAAGACTGGGATAGCGGGGTCGTGGTACGGGGCTACACCTTC.

In DNA, the CDR3 is TGCGCCAGCAGCCAAGGACGGACCGAAAAACTGTTTTTT. Translating it yields CASSQGRTEKLFF. The chain recombines TRBV4-1 with TRBJ1-4; D is unclear. V lost 1 base and J lost 8, with 8 bases in between. The germline V gene encodes CDR1 MGHRA and CDR2 YSYEKL. There are 13 residues in the CDR3.

This clonotype showed up just a few times. V gene TRBV6-1 combines with J gene TRBJ2-1, with D possibly being TRBD1 (6 bases). V was shortened by 8 bases and J by 5 bases, with 10 bases between the two germline ends. There are 12 residues in the CDR3. Germline assignment: CDR1 MNHNS and CDR2 SASEGT. Here the CDR3 DNA reads TGTGCCAGCTTTGGGGGCAACAATGAGCAGTTCTTC. This codes for CASFGGNNEQFF.

The chain employs TRBV5-6 and TRBJ1-3; D perhaps matches TRBD1 (5 bases). The CDR3 runs to 16 residues. V was pared by 0 bases and J by 2 bases, with 12 bases between. The V gene's germline CDR1 is SGHDT and CDR2 YYEEEE. The CDR3 region is CASSLAGGSAGNTIYF. In DNA, the CDR3 is TGTGCCAGCAGCTTGGCTGGGGGATCCGCTGGAAACACCATATATTTT. The full variable domain, its missing parts supplied by reference TRBV5-6 and TRBJ1-3, is DAGVTQSPTHLIKTRGQQVTLRCSPKSGHDTVSWYQQALGQGPQFIFQYYEEEERQRGNFPDRFSGHQFPNYSSELNVNALLLGDSALYLCASSLAGGSAGNTIYFGEGSWLTVV.